What follows is one T cell receptor (beta chain) and its context. The length of the CDR3 is 12 residues. V lost 3 bases to trimming and J lost 2 bases, with 4 bases between them. Germline values: CDR1 SNHLY, CDR2 FYNNEI. This entry is derived from a study of blood T cell repertoires in COVID-19. Per the authors' pipeline: By means of reference gene primer amplification, nucleated cell counts were estimated. Sequencing was performed with immunoSEQ multiplex PCR; in TCRdb, only in-frame clones are kept and a portion is missing. V, J and clone size are those of that table, while D and trimming were read from the DNA. This sample yields under 55,000 clones, of which over 75% are seen a single time; over 12% belongs to the top ten.

The specimen was peripheral blood. V is TRBV2 and J is TRBJ1-2; D is uncertain. The TCR comes from a human donor in a cohort sampled during active COVID-19. The CDR3, as DNA: TGTGCCAGCAGTGATCAAAACTATGGCTACACCTTC. Translation gives CASSDQNYGYTF.